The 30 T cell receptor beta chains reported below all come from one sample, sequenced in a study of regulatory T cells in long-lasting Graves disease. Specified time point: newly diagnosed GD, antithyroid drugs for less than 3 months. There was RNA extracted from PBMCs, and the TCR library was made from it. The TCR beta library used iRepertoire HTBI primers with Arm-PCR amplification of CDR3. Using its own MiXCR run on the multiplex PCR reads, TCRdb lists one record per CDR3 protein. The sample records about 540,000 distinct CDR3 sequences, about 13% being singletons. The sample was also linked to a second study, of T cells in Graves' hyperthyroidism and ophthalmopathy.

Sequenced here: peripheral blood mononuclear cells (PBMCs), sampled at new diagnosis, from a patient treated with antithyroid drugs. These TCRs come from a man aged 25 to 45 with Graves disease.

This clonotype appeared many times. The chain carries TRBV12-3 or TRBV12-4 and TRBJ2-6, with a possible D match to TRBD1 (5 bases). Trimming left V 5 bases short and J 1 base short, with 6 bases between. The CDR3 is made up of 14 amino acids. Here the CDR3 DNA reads TGTGCCAGCAGTGCAGGGTCTGGGGCCAACGTCCTGACTTTC. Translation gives CASSAGSGANVLTF.

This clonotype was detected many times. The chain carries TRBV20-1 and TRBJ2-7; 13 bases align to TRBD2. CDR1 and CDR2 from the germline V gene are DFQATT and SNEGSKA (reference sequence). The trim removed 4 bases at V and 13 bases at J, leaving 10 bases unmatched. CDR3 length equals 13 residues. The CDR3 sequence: CSATRPGLAGIYF. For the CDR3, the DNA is TGCAGTGCTACCAGACCGGGACTAGCGGGAATATACTTC.

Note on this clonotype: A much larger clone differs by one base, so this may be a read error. The CDR3 DNA is TGTGCCAGCAGCCCGTCTCGTCTGGACAATCGGCCCCAGCATTTT. Translated, it gives CASSPSRLDNRPQHF. This rearrangement joins TRBV7-9 to TRBJ1-5; TRBD1 is a possible D gene (5 bases). CDR1 is SEHNR, CDR2 FQNEAQ, per germline (reference sequence). The CDR3 sequence is 15 residues long.

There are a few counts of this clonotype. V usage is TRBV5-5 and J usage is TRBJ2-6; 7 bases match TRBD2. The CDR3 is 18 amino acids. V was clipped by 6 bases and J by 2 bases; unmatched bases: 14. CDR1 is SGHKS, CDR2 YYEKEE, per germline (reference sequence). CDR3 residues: CASNLFGGTFAGANVLTF. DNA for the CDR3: TGTGCCAGCAACCTGTTCGGGGGGACCTTTGCTGGGGCCAACGTCCTGACTTTC.

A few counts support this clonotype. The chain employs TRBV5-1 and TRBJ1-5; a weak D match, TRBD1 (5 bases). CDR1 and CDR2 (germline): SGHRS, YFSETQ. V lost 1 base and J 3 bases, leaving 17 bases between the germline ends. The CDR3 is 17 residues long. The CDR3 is CASSLYPGATFNQPQHF. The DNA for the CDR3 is TGCGCCAGCAGCTTGTACCCCGGGGCCACCTTCAATCAGCCCCAGCATTTT.

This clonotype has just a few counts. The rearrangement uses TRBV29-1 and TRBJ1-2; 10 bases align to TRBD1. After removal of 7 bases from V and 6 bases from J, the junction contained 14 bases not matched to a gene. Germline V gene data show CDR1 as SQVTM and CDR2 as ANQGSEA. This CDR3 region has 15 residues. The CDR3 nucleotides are TGCAGCGGGGCGGGGACAGGGGTCCCCTCGGATGGCTACACCTTC. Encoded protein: CSGAGTGVPSDGYTF. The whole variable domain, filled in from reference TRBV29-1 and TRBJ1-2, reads SAVISQKPSRDICQRGTSLTIQCQVDSQVTMMFWYRQQPGQSLTLIATANQGSEATYESGFVIDKFPISRPNLTFSTLTVSNMSPEDSSIYLCSGAGTGVPSDGYTFGSGTRLTVV.

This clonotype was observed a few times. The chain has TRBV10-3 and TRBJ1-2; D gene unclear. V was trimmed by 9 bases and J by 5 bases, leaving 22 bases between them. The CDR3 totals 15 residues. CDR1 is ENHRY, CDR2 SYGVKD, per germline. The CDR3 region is CAMGRPSPLGYGYTF. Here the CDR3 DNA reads TGTGCCATGGGCCGGCCTAGCCCCTTGGGGTATGGCTACACCTTC.

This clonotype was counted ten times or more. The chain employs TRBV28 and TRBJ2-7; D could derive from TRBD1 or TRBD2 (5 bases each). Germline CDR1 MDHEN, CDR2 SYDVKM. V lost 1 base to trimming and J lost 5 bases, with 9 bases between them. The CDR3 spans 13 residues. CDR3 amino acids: CASSLSGLNEQYF. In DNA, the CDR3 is TGTGCCAGCAGTTTATCGGGGCTCAACGAGCAGTACTTC.

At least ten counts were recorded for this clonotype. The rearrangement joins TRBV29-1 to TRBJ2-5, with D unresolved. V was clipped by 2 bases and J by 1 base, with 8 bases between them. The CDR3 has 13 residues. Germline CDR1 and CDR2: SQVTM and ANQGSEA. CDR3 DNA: TGCAGCGTTGAATTTATATCCCAAGAGACCCAGTACTTC. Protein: CSVEFISQETQYF.

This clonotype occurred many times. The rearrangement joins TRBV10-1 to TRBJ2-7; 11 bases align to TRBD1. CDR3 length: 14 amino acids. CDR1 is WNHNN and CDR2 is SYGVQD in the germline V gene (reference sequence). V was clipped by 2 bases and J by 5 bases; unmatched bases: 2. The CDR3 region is CASSEEDRGHEQYF. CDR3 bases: TGCGCCAGCAGTGAGGAGGACAGGGGGCACGAGCAGTACTTC.

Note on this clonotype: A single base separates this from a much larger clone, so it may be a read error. The CDR3: CAGRTGDYGYTF. CDR3 nucleotide sequence: TGTGCCGGCAGAACAGGGGACTATGGCTACACCTTC. The chain carries TRBV27 and TRBJ1-2, with 7 bases fitting TRBD1. The CDR3 runs 12 residues. CDR1 and CDR2 (germline): MNHEY, SMNVEV (reference sequence).

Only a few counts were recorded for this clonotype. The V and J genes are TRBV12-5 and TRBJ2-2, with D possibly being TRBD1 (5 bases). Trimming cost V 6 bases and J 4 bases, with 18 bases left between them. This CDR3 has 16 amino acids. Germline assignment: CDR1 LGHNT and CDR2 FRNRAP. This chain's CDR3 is CASGPAQGHTTGELFF. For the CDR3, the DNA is TGTGCTAGTGGACCAGCCCAAGGACATACCACCGGGGAGCTGTTTTTT.

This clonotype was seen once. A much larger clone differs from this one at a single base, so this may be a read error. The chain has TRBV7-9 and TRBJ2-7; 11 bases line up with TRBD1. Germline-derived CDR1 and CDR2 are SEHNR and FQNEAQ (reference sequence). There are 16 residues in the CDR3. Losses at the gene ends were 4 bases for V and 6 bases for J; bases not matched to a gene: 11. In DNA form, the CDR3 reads TGTGCCAGCAGCTCGGCGGGGACAGGGGGGCTTGGCGAGCAGTACTTC. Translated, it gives CASSSAGTGGLGEQYF.

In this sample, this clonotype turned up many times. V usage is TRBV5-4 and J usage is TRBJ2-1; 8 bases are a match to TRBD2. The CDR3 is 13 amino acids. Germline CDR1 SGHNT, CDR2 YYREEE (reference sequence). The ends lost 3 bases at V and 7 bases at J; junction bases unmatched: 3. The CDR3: CASSYGLANEQFF. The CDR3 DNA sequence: TGTGCCAGCAGCTACGGACTAGCAAATGAGCAGTTCTTC.

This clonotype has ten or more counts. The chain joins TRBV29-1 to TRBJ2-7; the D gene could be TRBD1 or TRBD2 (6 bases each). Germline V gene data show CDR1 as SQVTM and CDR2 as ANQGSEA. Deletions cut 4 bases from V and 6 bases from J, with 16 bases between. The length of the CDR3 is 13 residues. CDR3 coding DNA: TGCAGCGTTGGGGAGGCAGGGGCTGGCGAGCAGTACTTC. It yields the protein CSVGEAGAGEQYF.

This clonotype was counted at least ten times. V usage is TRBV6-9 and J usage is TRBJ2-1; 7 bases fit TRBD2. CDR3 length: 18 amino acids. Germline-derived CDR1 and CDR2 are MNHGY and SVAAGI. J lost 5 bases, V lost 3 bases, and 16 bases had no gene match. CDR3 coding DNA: TGTGCCAGCAGTTACCGTCCAGGGAGGGCCATTTCTGACAATGAGCAGTTCTTC. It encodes CASSYRPGRAISDNEQFF.

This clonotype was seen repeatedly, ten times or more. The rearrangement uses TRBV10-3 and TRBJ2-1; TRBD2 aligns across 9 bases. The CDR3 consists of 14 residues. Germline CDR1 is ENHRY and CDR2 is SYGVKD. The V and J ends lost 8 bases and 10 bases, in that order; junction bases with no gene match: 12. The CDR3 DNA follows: TGTGCCATCTGGCGGGAGGGCCAGTCTGGCGAGCAGTTCTTC. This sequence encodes CAIWREGQSGEQFF.

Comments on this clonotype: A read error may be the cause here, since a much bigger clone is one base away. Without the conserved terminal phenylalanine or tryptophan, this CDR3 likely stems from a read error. CDR3 amino acids: CASRGTGPYTEAFL. CDR3 DNA: TGTGCCAGTAGGGGGACAGGGCCCTACACTGAAGCTTTCCTT. The chain joins TRBV19 to TRBJ1-1; 9 bases align to TRBD1. CDR3 length equals 14 residues. In germline, CDR1 is LNHDA, CDR2 SQIVND (reference sequence). Trimming cost V 6 bases and J 3 bases; bases outside gene matches: 5.

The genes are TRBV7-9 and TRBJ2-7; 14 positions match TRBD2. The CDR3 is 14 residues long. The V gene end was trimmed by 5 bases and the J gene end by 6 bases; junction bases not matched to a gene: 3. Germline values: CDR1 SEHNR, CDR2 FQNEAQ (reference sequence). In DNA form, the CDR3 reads TGTGCCAGCAGCATGACTAGCGGGAGGGTCGAGCAGTACTTC. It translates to CASSMTSGRVEQYF.

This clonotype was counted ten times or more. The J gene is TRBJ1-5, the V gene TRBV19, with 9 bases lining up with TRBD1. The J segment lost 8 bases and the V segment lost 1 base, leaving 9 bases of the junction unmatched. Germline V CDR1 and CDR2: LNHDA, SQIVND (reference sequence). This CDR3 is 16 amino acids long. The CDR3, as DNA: TGTGCCAGTAGTATAGGTGAGGGACAGGGCTTGGAGCCCCAGCATTTT. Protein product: CASSIGEGQGLEPQHF.

The chain's CDR3 is CAWSHPDRTYEQYF. The CDR3 nucleotides read TGTGCCTGGTCCCACCCCGACAGGACCTACGAGCAGTACTTC. The chain employs TRBV30 and TRBJ2-7, with D perhaps matching TRBD1 (6 bases). Germline-derived CDR1 and CDR2 are GTSNPN and SVGIG (reference sequence). V was shortened by 5 bases and J by 2 bases, with 16 bases between the two germline ends. This CDR3 is 14 amino acids long.

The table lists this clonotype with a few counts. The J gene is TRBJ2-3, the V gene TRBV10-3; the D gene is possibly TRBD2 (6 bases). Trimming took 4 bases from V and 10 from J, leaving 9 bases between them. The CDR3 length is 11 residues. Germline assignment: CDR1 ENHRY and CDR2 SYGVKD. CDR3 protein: CAISAGEAQYF. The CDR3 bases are TGTGCCATCAGTGCGGGAGAAGCGCAGTATTTT.

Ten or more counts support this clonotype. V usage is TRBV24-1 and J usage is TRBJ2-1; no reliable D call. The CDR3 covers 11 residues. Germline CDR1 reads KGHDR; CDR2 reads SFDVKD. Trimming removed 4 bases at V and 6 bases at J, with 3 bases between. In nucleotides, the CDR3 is TGTGCCACCAGTGAGTCCAATGAGCAGTTCTTC. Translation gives CATSESNEQFF.

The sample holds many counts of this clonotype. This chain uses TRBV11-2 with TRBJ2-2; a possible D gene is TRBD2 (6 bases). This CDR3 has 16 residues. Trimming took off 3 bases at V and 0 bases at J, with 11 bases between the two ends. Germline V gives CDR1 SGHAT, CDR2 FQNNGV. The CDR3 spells CASSLISGPNTGELFF. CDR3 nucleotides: TGTGCCAGCAGCTTGATTAGCGGCCCGAACACCGGGGAGCTGTTTTTT.

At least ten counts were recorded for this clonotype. The CDR3 is CASSFYASTPTFSEQFF. The CDR3 coding sequence is TGCGCCAGCAGCTTCTATGCCTCCACGCCCACTTTCTCCGAGCAGTTCTTC. The chain carries TRBV5-1 and TRBJ2-1, with D hard to call. Germline assignment: CDR1 SGHRS and CDR2 YFSETQ. V lost 2 bases and J 10 bases, leaving 25 bases between the germline ends. CDR3 length equals 17 residues.

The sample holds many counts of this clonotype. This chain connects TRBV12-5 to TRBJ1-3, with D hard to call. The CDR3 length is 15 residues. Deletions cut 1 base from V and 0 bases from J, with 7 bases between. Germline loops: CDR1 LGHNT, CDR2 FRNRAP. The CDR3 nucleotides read TGTGCTAGTGGTTTGGGACACCCCTCTGGAAACACCATATATTTT. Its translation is CASGLGHPSGNTIYF.

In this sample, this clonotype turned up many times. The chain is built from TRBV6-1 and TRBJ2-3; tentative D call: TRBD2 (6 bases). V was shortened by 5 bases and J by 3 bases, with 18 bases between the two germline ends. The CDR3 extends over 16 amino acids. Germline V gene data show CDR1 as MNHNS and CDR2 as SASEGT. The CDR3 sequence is CASSPLWGGGTDTQYF. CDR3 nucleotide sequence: TGTGCCAGCAGTCCCCTCTGGGGAGGCGGGACAGATACGCAGTATTTT.

DNA for the CDR3: TGTGCCAGTAAGACAGGGCCGGATCAGCCCCAGCATTTT. As protein: CASKTGPDQPQHF. V usage is TRBV19 and J usage is TRBJ1-5, with 7 bases aligning to TRBD1. The junction had 5 bases not matched to a gene; V was cut back by 7 bases and J by 5 bases. The CDR3 is 13 residues long. In germline, CDR1 is LNHDA, CDR2 SQIVND (reference sequence).

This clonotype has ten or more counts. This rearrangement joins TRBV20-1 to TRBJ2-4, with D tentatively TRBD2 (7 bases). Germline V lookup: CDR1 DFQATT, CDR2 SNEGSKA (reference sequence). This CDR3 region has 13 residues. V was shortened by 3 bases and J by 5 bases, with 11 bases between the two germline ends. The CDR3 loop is CSARGGRENIQYF. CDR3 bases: TGCAGTGCTAGGGGGGGGCGAGAAAACATTCAGTACTTC.

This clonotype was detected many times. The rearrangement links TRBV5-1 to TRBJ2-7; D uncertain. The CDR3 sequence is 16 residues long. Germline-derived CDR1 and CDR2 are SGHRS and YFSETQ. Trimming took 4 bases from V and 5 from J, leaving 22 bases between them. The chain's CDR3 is CASSADPQLGQDEQYF. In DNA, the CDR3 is TGCGCCAGCAGCGCGGACCCCCAATTAGGGCAGGACGAGCAGTACTTC.